These 23 T cell receptor beta chains were sequenced from one sample in a study of T cell responses to AZD1222 COVID-19 vaccine. Libraries were prepared by immunoSEQ multiplex PCR; TCRdb keeps only in-frame clonotypes and omits some of them. The sample includes some 200,000 clones, 90% to 95% of them seen just once. The source material was peripheral blood, sampled 28 days after the second AZD1222 dose. Receptor source: an adult who received the AZD1222 COVID-19 vaccine.

The chain carries TRBV7-8 and TRBJ1-5, with 7 bases fitting TRBD1. The CDR3 spans 16 residues. V lost 3 bases to trimming and J lost 4 bases; unmatched junction nucleotides: 9. In germline, CDR1 is SGHVS, CDR2 FQNEAQ. CDR3 nucleotides: TGTGCCAGCAGCTTCCTTGGTGTGGACAGGAATCAGCCCCAGCATTTT. Its protein product is CASSFLGVDRNQPQHF.

V usage is TRBV5-1 and J usage is TRBJ2-5; 9 bases are shared with TRBD2. From germline, CDR1 is SGHRS and CDR2 YFSETQ. The CDR3 runs 14 residues. V was clipped by 3 bases and J by 5 bases; unmatched bases: 5. Here the CDR3 reads CASSSRGGSETQYF. DNA of the CDR3: TGCGCCAGCAGCTCGCGGGGGGGCTCGGAGACCCAGTACTTC.

For the CDR3, the DNA is TGTGCCACCAGCAGAGAGGGCGGGGGAGCCTACGAGCAGTACTTC. It is translated as CATSREGGGAYEQYF. The chain uses TRBV15 and TRBJ2-7; the match to TRBD2 covers 7 bases. The trim removed 0 bases at V and 2 bases at J, leaving 4 bases unmatched. The germline V gene has CDR1 LNHNV and CDR2 YYDKDF (reference sequence). CDR3 length: 15 residues.

The CDR3 here is CASSVQTGRITEAFF. CDR3 in DNA: TGTGCCAGCAGCGTACAGACAGGGAGGATCACTGAAGCTTTCTTT. The rearrangement joins TRBV9 to TRBJ1-1; 7 bases are a match to TRBD1. The CDR3 spans 15 residues. The V segment lost 1 base and the J segment 4 bases; nucleotides outside the gene matches: 7. Germline CDR1 reads SGDLS; CDR2 reads YYNGEE.

J is TRBJ2-1 and V is TRBV19, with D possibly matching TRBD2 (6 bases). The germline gives CDR1 LNHDA, CDR2 SQIVND (reference sequence). This CDR3 is built from 15 residues. V lost 3 bases and J lost 2, with 11 bases in between. CDR3 nucleotide sequence: TGTGCCAGTAGTATGGAGGGGCTGGCCTACAATGAGCAGTTCTTC. Translated, it gives CASSMEGLAYNEQFF.

The chain joins TRBV27 to TRBJ1-2, with 7 nucleotides matching TRBD1. This CDR3 region has 16 residues. J was trimmed by 4 bases and V by 3 bases; bases with no gene match: 11. CDR1 and CDR2 (germline): MNHEY, SMNVEV (reference sequence). CDR3 residues: CASSFGRTGLLYGYTF. CDR3 sequence (DNA): TGTGCCAGCAGTTTCGGTAGGACAGGACTGCTCTATGGCTACACCTTC.

The rearrangement links TRBV9 to TRBJ2-7; no definite D call. The CDR3 runs to 15 residues. Trimming left V 4 bases short and J 6 bases short, with 20 bases between. Germline V gene lookup returns CDR1 SGDLS and CDR2 YYNGEE. CDR3: CASSRLGPEPIEQYF. CDR3 DNA: TGTGCCAGCAGCAGATTAGGACCGGAGCCCATCGAGCAGTACTTC. Complete variable domain (other parts from reference TRBV9 and TRBJ2-7): DSGVTQTPKHLITATGQRVTLRCSPRSGDLSVYWYQQSLDQGLQFLIQYYNGEERAKGNILERFSAQQFPDLHSELNLSSLELGDSALYFCASSRLGPEPIEQYFGPGTRLTVT.

The chain links TRBV12-2 to TRBJ1-3. TRBV12-2 is noted as a pseudogene. CDR3 length: 16 amino acids. Written as DNA, the CDR3 is TGTGCAAGATCCCGGGCGGGGGATCCCTCTGGAAACACCATATATTTT. This translates into CARSRAGDPSGNTIYF.

This sequence joins TRBV4-1 and TRBJ1-1, with 8 bases fitting TRBD1. Germline lookup yields CDR1 MGHRA and CDR2 YSYEKL. V was clipped by 4 bases and J by 5 bases; unmatched bases: 15. This CDR3 contains 17 residues. The CDR3 sequence is CASSPVPGQVGLTEAFF. CDR3 DNA: TGCGCCAGCAGCCCAGTCCCGGGACAGGTTGGTTTGACTGAAGCTTTCTTT.

This clone was recorded only once. The chain joins TRBV19 to TRBJ1-5; D might be TRBD1 (5 bases). The V gene's germline CDR1 is LNHDA and CDR2 SQIVND (reference sequence). This CDR3 comprises 12 residues. Trimming left V 8 bases short and J 5 bases short, with 10 bases between. The CDR3 reads CASGGGYQPQHF. Written as DNA, the CDR3 is TGTGCCAGTGGTGGGGGGTATCAGCCCCAGCATTTT.

V and J are TRBV9 and TRBJ2-3; TRBD1 is a possible D gene (7 bases). The CDR3 spans 16 residues. Germline values: CDR1 SGDLS, CDR2 YYNGEE. V was cut by 0 bases and J by 5 bases, with 16 bases left in between. DNA for the CDR3: TGTGCCAGCAGCGTAGCCCCAGGGGGAGGCCAAGATACGCAGTATTTT. It encodes CASSVAPGGGQDTQYF.

The CDR3 is CASTEPGYNEQFF. Written as DNA, the CDR3 is TGTGCCAGCACCGAGCCGGGATACAATGAGCAGTTCTTC. The V call is TRBV9, the J call TRBJ2-1; TRBD2 might be the D (5 bases). Trimming shortened V by 6 bases and J by 4 bases, and 11 bases separated the two germline ends. The CDR3 spans 13 residues. The germline V gene encodes CDR1 SGDLS and CDR2 YYNGEE.

The CDR3, as DNA: TGTGCCAGCAGTATACTCTCTACGGGTGGCACTGAAGCTTTCTTT. It yields the protein CASSILSTGGTEAFF. V and J are TRBV28 and TRBJ1-1; D not certain. Germline assignment: CDR1 MDHEN and CDR2 SYDVKM. The V gene lost 5 bases and the J gene lost 4 bases, with 17 bases spanning the gap. The CDR3 spans 15 residues.

This clone was detected only once. This rearrangement joins TRBV9 to TRBJ1-3; D might be TRBD1 (6 bases). The CDR3 consists of 16 residues. V dropped 0 bases and J dropped 4 bases, with 14 bases sitting between them. CDR1 and CDR2 from the germline V gene are SGDLS and YYNGEE. CDR3 loop: CASSVDGGAQGNTIYF. The CDR3 nucleotides read TGTGCCAGCAGCGTAGATGGGGGGGCGCAGGGAAACACCATATATTTT.

The CDR3 bases are TGTGCCAGCAGCCAAGTGAACACGGCTAATGAAAAACTGTTTTTT. It yields the protein CASSQVNTANEKLFF. J is TRBJ1-4 and V is TRBV14; D is unclear. V lost 1 base to trimming and J lost 3 bases, with 9 bases between them. This CDR3 spans 15 amino acids. Germline CDR1 and CDR2: SGHDN and FVKESK.

The chain is built from TRBV3-1 (or the pseudogene TRBV3-2) and TRBJ2-1; D is unresolved. Deletions cut 5 bases from V and 3 bases from J, with 20 bases between. CDR1 and CDR2 from the germline V gene are LGHDT and YNNKEL (reference sequence). CDR3 length: 17 residues. CDR3 in DNA: TGTGCCAGCAGCACGATCGGGCCGACCCCGGGCTACAATGAGCAGTTCTTC. This sequence encodes CASSTIGPTPGYNEQFF.

The chain has TRBV29-1 and TRBJ2-5, with D possibly being TRBD2 (6 bases). Germline V gene data show CDR1 as SQVTM and CDR2 as ANQGSEA. The V gene lost 1 base and the J gene lost 4 bases, with 10 bases spanning the gap. The CDR3 contains 13 residues. DNA of the CDR3: TGCAGCGTTGAAGTCAACGGGAGAGAGACCCAGTACTTC. Protein product: CSVEVNGRETQYF.

The chain carries TRBV4-2 and TRBJ2-3; D unresolved. Trimming cost V 0 bases and J 6 bases, with 10 bases left between them. This CDR3 contains 14 residues. Per the germline V gene, CDR1 is LGHNA and CDR2 is YNFKEQ. The CDR3 DNA follows: TGTGCCAGCAGCCAAGATCCGCCCTGGGATACGCAGTATTTT. This gives the protein CASSQDPPWDTQYF.

This chain connects TRBV5-6 to TRBJ1-5; 7 nucleotides line up with TRBD1. The CDR3 runs 18 residues. CDR1 is SGHDT, CDR2 YYEEEE, per germline. Trimming removed 1 base from V and 7 bases from J; junction bases left unmatched: 17. The DNA for the CDR3 is TGTGCCAGCAGCTTGCAGGGGGGTTGGACAGGTGGTTCCCAGCCCCAGCATTTT. Protein product: CASSLQGGWTGGSQPQHF. The whole variable domain, filled in from reference TRBV5-6 and TRBJ1-5, reads DAGVTQSPTHLIKTRGQQVTLRCSPKSGHDTVSWYQQALGQGPQFIFQYYEEEERQRGNFPDRFSGHQFPNYSSELNVNALLLGDSALYLCASSLQGGWTGGSQPQHFGDGTRLSIL.

This clone was detected once. The V gene is TRBV6-5, the J gene TRBJ2-2; 11 nucleotides agree with TRBD1. Trimming took 6 bases from V and 9 from J; bases not matched to a gene: 9. The CDR3 runs to 15 residues. CDR1 MNHEY and CDR2 SVGAGI come from the germline V gene. The CDR3 sequence is CASRFNGQGARELFF. The CDR3 DNA reads TGTGCCAGCAGATTTAACGGACAGGGGGCCCGGGAGCTGTTTTTT.

The CDR3 sequence: CATSRAGTGLQGYTF. The CDR3 DNA reads TGTGCCACCAGCAGGGCCGGGACAGGGCTACAAGGCTACACCTTC. The chain joins TRBV15 to TRBJ1-2; 9 nucleotides agree with TRBD1. Germline V gene data show CDR1 as LNHNV and CDR2 as YYDKDF (reference sequence). The CDR3 is 15 amino acids. Germline trimming cut 3 bases from V and 8 bases from J; bases unmatched to any gene: 10.

This clone was recorded only once. The rearrangement links TRBV7-9 to TRBJ2-5; 8 nucleotides align to TRBD1. The CDR3 runs to 15 residues. V dropped 0 bases and J dropped 4; count of bases not matched to a gene: 4. Germline V gene lookup returns CDR1 SEHNR and CDR2 FQNEAQ (reference sequence). The CDR3 region is CASSLAAQGAETQYF. The CDR3 DNA reads as TGTGCCAGCAGCTTAGCAGCTCAGGGGGCAGAGACCCAGTACTTC.

The chain is built from TRBV9 and TRBJ2-2; D is possibly TRBD2 (7 bases). Trimming took 4 bases from V and 5 from J, leaving 15 bases between them. Germline CDR1 and CDR2: SGDLS and YYNGEE. The CDR3 contains 15 residues. CDR3 loop: CASSSRGGGTGELFF. The CDR3 nucleotides are TGTGCCAGCAGCTCCCGAGGGGGGGGAACCGGGGAGCTGTTTTTT. The full variable domain, rest sourced from reference TRBV9 and TRBJ2-2, is DSGVTQTPKHLITATGQRVTLRCSPRSGDLSVYWYQQSLDQGLQFLIQYYNGEERAKGNILERFSAQQFPDLHSELNLSSLELGDSALYFCASSSRGGGTGELFFGEGSRLTVL.